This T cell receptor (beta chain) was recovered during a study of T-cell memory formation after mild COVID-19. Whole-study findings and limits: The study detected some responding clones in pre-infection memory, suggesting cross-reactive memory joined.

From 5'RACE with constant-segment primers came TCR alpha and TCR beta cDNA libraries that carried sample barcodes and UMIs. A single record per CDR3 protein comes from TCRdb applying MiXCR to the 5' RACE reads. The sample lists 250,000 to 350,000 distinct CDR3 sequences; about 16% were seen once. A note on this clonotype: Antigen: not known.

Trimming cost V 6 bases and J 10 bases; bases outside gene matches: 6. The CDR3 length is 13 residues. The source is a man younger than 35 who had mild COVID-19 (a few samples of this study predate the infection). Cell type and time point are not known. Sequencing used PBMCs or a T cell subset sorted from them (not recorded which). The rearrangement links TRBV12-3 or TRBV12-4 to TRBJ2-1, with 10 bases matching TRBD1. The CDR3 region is CASRVTGGREQFF. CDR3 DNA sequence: TGTGCCAGCAGAGTGACAGGGGGCCGGGAGCAGTTCTTC.